This T cell receptor (beta chain) was profiled in a study of T cells in Graves' hyperthyroidism and ophthalmopathy. This clonotype came up a few times. The study included ophthalmopathy patients with Clinical Activity Score at least 3, NOSPECS grade at least 4 and duration under 3 months. Template material for amplifying TCR beta CDR3 regions consisted of RNA transcripts. In the first-round RT-PCR of the TCR CDR3, the HTBI primer set was used. TCRdb processed the multiplex PCR reads anew with MiXCR; each CDR3 protein has one entry. This sample carries fewer than 700,000 distinct CDR3 sequences, over 15% of them seen once, and the ten largest clones take around 17%. From germline, CDR1 is ENHRY and CDR2 SYGVKD. The CDR3 runs to 13 residues.

The chain carries TRBV10-3 and TRBJ2-7; TRBD2 aligns across 7 bases. The clonotype originates from a woman aged 18-29 years with Graves' ophthalmopathy. Sequenced material: blood. As DNA, the CDR3 is TGTGCTACCGGGGGGACTGGCTCCTACGAGCAGTACTTC. Residues: CATGGTGSYEQYF.